The present TCR beta chain was sequenced within a study of T cell responses to AZD1222 COVID-19 vaccine. Study-level findings and limits: The peak T cell response came first, and repertoires were sampled only after it.

V gave up 5 bases and J gave up 0 bases, with 16 bases separating them. Germline V gene lookup returns CDR1 SGHAT and CDR2 FQNNGV. The CDR3 has 16 residues. Repertoires were generated with immunoSEQ multiplex PCR, while TCRdb's copy carries only in-frame clones and drops some. The sample has 150,000 to 180,000 clones; 75% to 90% are singletons. Only one count was recorded for this clone. As yet, its antigen is unknown. This chain links TRBV11-2 with TRBJ1-2, with D tentatively TRBD1 (6 bases). The origin of this receptor is an adult who had recovered from COVID-19. The specimen comprised peripheral blood, sampled after recovery from COVID-19. In DNA, the CDR3 is TGTGCCAGCAGCACCCGGGGGGGCCTAGCTAACTATGGCTACACCTTC. Translating it yields CASSTRGGLANYGYTF.